This T cell receptor (beta chain) comes out of a study of technical replicates of blood from a handful of donors. TCRdb keeps only in-frame clones here, not all; method: immunoSEQ multiplex PCR. The table records about 81,000 clones, 80% to 90% of them present only once. The CDR3 is 14 amino acids. The V gene lost 3 bases and the J gene lost 5 bases, with 8 bases spanning the gap. Per germline, CDR1 MNHEY and CDR2 SMNVEV (reference sequence). The sample comprised PBMCs. The V and J genes are TRBV27 and TRBJ1-6; D unclear. The TCR comes from a human donor in good health. Some clones in this sample may be carry-over from other donors' samples. CDR3 nucleotides: TGTGCCAGCAGTTTGCGGGGTAATAATTCACCCCTCCACTTT. It encodes CASSLRGNNSPLHF.